This T cell receptor beta chain stems from a study of PD-1 blockade in classical Hodgkin lymphoma. Notes on the study in general: Complete responders entered with baseline diversity on par with newly diagnosed patients, the results showed.

Sequencing used immunoSEQ multiplex PCR; TCRdb keeps in-frame clones, though not all of them. The sample records about 28,000 clones, roughly 83% being singletons. Turning to this clone: What it binds is not known.

Autologous stem cell transplantation was followed by relapse in every patient, and brentuximab vedotin exposure varied. Germline CDR1 and CDR2: MNHEY and SMNVEV (reference sequence). The CDR3 sequence is 14 residues long. J gave up 5 bases and V 2 bases, and 5 bases lay outside the gene matches. The chain uses TRBV27 and TRBJ2-5; TRBD2 agrees at 7 bases. The TCR originated in a human donor with classical Hodgkin lymphoma. The input for sequencing was peripheral blood mononuclear cells (PBMCs), taken before the second cycle of nivolumab. The CDR3 DNA follows: TGTGCCAGCAGTTTAGGGGGGAGGGCCGAGACCCAGTACTTC. This codes for CASSLGGRAETQYF.